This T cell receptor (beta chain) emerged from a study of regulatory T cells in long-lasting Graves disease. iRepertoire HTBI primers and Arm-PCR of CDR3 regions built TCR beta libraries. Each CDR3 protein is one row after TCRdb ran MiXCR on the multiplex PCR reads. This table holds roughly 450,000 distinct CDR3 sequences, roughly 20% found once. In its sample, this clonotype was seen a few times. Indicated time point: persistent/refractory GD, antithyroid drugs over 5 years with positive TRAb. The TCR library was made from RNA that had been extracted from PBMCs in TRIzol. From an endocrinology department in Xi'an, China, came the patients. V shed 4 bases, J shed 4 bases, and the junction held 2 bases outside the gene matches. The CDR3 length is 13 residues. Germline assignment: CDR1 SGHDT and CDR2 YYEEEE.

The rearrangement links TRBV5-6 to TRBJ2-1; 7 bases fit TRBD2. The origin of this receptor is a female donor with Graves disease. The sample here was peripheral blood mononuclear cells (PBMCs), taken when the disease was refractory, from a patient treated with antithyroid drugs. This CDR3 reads CASSRGGYNEQFF. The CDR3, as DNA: TGTGCCAGCAGCAGGGGAGGGTACAATGAGCAGTTCTTC.